The T cell receptor (beta chain) under discussion was sequenced for a study of blood T cell repertoires in COVID-19. Overall study context: Acute and convalescent COVID-19 samples came from the United States, Italy and Spain. T cells, B-cell-depleted T cells, or PBMCs supplied cDNA or gDNA.

V lost 4 bases and J 0 bases, leaving 16 bases between the germline ends. The CDR3 extends over 17 amino acids. CDR1 and CDR2 (germline): MGHRA, YSYEKL. Assay used: immunoSEQ multiplex PCR; TCRdb lists only in-frame clones, some missing. The sample includes fewer than 150,000 clones, approximately 88% of them seen just once. The sample comprised peripheral blood. The chain combines TRBV4-1 with TRBJ2-4; unclear D gene. The sequence was collected from a woman aged 25 to 39 who had recovered from COVID-19. The CDR3 is CASSPAETELAKNIQYF. DNA for the CDR3: TGCGCCAGCAGCCCCGCAGAGACGGAGCTAGCCAAAAACATTCAGTACTTC.